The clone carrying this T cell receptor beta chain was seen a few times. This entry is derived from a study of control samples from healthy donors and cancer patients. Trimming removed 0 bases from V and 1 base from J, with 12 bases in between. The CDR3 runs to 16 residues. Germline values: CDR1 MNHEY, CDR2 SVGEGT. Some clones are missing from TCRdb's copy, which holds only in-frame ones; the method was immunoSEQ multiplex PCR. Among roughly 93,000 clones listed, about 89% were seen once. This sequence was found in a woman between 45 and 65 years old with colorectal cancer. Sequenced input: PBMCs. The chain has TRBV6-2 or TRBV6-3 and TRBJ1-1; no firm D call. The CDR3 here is CASSYSPTEKNTEAFF. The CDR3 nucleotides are TGTGCCAGCAGTTACTCTCCCACAGAGAAGAACACTGAAGCTTTCTTT.